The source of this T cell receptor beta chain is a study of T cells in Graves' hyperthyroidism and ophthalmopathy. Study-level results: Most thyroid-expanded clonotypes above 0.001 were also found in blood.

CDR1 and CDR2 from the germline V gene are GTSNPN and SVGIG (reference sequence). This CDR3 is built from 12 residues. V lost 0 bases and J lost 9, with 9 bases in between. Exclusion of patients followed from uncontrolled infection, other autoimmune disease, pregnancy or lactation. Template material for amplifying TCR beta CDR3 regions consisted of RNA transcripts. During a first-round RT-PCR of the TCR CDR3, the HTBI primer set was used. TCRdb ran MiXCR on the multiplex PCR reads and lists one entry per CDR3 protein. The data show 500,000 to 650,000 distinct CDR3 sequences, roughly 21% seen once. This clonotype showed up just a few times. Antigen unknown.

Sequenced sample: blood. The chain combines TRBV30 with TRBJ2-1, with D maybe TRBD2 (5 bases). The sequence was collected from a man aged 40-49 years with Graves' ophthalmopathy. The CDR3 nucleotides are TGTGCCTGGAGTGTTTTGGAGGTTGAGCAGTTCTTC. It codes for CAWSVLEVEQFF.